This T cell receptor beta chain was sequenced during a study of cytomegalovirus exposure and HLA in healthy donors. Study-level information: The early release's HLA-typed donors yielded approximately 81 million unique TCRs. Membership in the Caucasian-associated ancestry cluster was found for approximately 85% of around 380 genotyped donors.

The PCR had 60 Vbeta and 13 Jbeta primers. The data were produced by immunoSEQ multiplex PCR, yet TCRdb's version contains in-frame clones alone and is incomplete. Of about 130,000 clones in the sample, 75% to 90% are singletons; the top ten hold approximately 10%. Regarding the study as a whole: In a later analysis, a missense DCLRE1C variant was linked to TCR beta V- and J-gene trimming.

This clone was observed a single time. What it binds is unknown. The sample consisted of PBMCs. This receptor was obtained from a young man in good health and CMV-seropositive.

The CDR3 sequence: CASSIGQGSGETQYF. The CDR3 DNA is TGTGCCAGCAGCATCGGACAGGGGTCAGGAGAGACCCAGTACTTC. This chain connects TRBV11-3 to TRBJ2-5; the match to TRBD1 covers 9 bases. CDR1 and CDR2 (germline): SGHNT, YENEEA. V was pared by 5 bases and J by 4 bases, with 8 bases of the junction left unmatched. CDR3 size: 15 residues.